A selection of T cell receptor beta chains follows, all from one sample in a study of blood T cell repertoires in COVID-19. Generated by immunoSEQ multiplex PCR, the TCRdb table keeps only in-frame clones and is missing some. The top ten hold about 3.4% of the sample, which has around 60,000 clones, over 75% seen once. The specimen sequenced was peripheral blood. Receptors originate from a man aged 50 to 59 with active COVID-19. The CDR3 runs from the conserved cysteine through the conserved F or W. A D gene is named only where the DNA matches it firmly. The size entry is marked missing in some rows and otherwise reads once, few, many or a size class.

cdr3_nt: TGTGCCAGCAGCTCGGCAGATACGCAGTATTTT; cdr3_aa: CASSSADTQYF; clone_size: -; d_call: -; j_call: TRBJ2-3; v_call: TRBV7-9
cdr3_nt: TGTGCCAGCAGGCCCGGGACAGGGACCGAGCAGTACTTC; cdr3_aa: CASRPGTGTEQYF; clone_size: -; d_call: TRBD1; j_call: TRBJ2-7; v_call: TRBV6-6
cdr3_nt: TGTGCCAGCAGCTTGGCCCGCGGGGGCGCAGCTTCCTACGAGCAGTACTTC; cdr3_aa: CASSLARGGAASYEQYF; clone_size: -; d_call: -; j_call: TRBJ2-7; v_call: TRBV5-4
cdr3_nt: TGTGCCAGCAGTTTGTTCATGAACACTGAAGCTTTCTTT; cdr3_aa: CASSLFMNTEAFF; clone_size: -; d_call: -; j_call: TRBJ1-1; v_call: TRBV12-3/TRBV12-4
cdr3_nt: TGTGCCAGCAGGAGGACAGGGATGAACTATGGCTACACCTTC; cdr3_aa: CASRRTGMNYGYTF; clone_size: -; d_call: TRBD1; j_call: TRBJ1-2; v_call: TRBV6-5
cdr3_nt: TGCGCCAGCAGCTTCAAAGAACTAACGGGACAAGAGACCCAGTACTTC; cdr3_aa: CASSFKELTGQETQYF; clone_size: -; d_call: -; j_call: TRBJ2-5; v_call: TRBV5-1
cdr3_nt: TGTGCCAGCAGCTCTACAGGCGGCGGTCAGCCCCAGCATTTT; cdr3_aa: CASSSTGGGQPQHF; clone_size: few; d_call: -; j_call: TRBJ1-5; v_call: TRBV7-9
cdr3_nt: TGCGCCAGCATCCAGGGGCTGACCATACAAGAGACCCAGTACTTC; cdr3_aa: CASIQGLTIQETQYF; clone_size: once; d_call: -; j_call: TRBJ2-5; v_call: TRBV23-1
cdr3_nt: TGTGCCAGTAATCCCGGACTAGGTAGGAATGAGCAGTTCTTC; cdr3_aa: CASNPGLGRNEQFF; clone_size: -; d_call: TRBD2; j_call: TRBJ2-1; v_call: TRBV19
cdr3_nt: TGTGCCAGCATGCGGGGGCTCCTGGATACGCAGTATTTT; cdr3_aa: CASMRGLLDTQYF; clone_size: -; d_call: -; j_call: TRBJ2-3; v_call: TRBV7-9
cdr3_nt: TGTGCCAGCAGCCCCCTTACAGGGCGCGGGGGTAGAAACACCATATATTTT; cdr3_aa: CASSPLTGRGGRNTIYF; clone_size: -; d_call: -; j_call: TRBJ1-3; v_call: TRBV9
cdr3_nt: TGTGCCAGCAGAGGGACAGGGACCTACGAGCAGTACTTC; cdr3_aa: CASRGTGTYEQYF; clone_size: -; d_call: TRBD1; j_call: TRBJ2-7; v_call: TRBV27
cdr3_nt: TGTGCCAGCAGCTTGACTAGCGGGGGCACAGATACGCAGTATTTT; cdr3_aa: CASSLTSGGTDTQYF; clone_size: -; d_call: TRBD2; j_call: TRBJ2-3; v_call: TRBV5-8
cdr3_nt: TGTGCCAGCAGTTCCACACCCGGAGGGGTCGAGCAGTACTTC; cdr3_aa: CASSSTPGGVEQYF; clone_size: -; d_call: -; j_call: TRBJ2-7; v_call: TRBV6-2/TRBV6-3
cdr3_nt: TGTGCCAGCAGCCGGAGTTACGATGAGCAGTTCTTC; cdr3_aa: CASSRSYDEQFF; clone_size: -; d_call: -; j_call: TRBJ2-1; v_call: TRBV5-4
cdr3_nt: TGTGCCAGCTCACAGGCGGGGGGAGCCTACGAGCAGTACTTC; cdr3_aa: CASSQAGGAYEQYF; clone_size: once; d_call: TRBD2; j_call: TRBJ2-7; v_call: TRBV18
cdr3_nt: TGTGCCAGCAGCTTAGGAGGGGGACCCCTCCACTTT; cdr3_aa: CASSLGGGPLHF; clone_size: -; d_call: -; j_call: TRBJ1-6; v_call: TRBV7-6
cdr3_nt: TGTGCCAGCAGGAGAGTACTGGACAGCTACGAGCAGTACTTC; cdr3_aa: CASRRVLDSYEQYF; clone_size: -; d_call: -; j_call: TRBJ2-7; v_call: TRBV2
cdr3_nt: TGTGCCAGCAGTCCTCCCTTAGAGATCCACCATGGCTACACCTTC; cdr3_aa: CASSPPLEIHHGYTF; clone_size: -; d_call: -; j_call: TRBJ1-2; v_call: TRBV6-6
cdr3_nt: TGTGCCAGCTCCGGGAGGGGAGGGGGTGCTGGCTACACCTTC; cdr3_aa: CASSGRGGGAGYTF; clone_size: -; d_call: -; j_call: TRBJ1-2; v_call: TRBV2
cdr3_nt: TGTGCCAGCTCACCAGGGACAGGGCTGATTCAGCCCCAGCATTTT; cdr3_aa: CASSPGTGLIQPQHF; clone_size: -; d_call: TRBD1; j_call: TRBJ1-5; v_call: TRBV18
cdr3_nt: TGTGCCAGCAGCTTGGAGGGACAGCACTACAATGAGCAGTTCTTC; cdr3_aa: CASSLEGQHYNEQFF; clone_size: -; d_call: TRBD1; j_call: TRBJ2-1; v_call: TRBV5-6
cdr3_nt: TGTGCCAGCAGCAACATGTTACTCCGGGACTATCACAATGAGCAGTTCTTC; cdr3_aa: CASSNMLLRDYHNEQFF; clone_size: -; d_call: TRBD2; j_call: TRBJ2-1; v_call: TRBV11-2
cdr3_nt: TGTGCCAGCAGCTTTGGGACTAGCAGAACAGATACGCAGTATTTT; cdr3_aa: CASSFGTSRTDTQYF; clone_size: -; d_call: TRBD2; j_call: TRBJ2-3; v_call: TRBV5-4
cdr3_nt: TGTGCCAGCAGTTTATTAGCGGATAGCAATCAGCCCCAGCATTTT; cdr3_aa: CASSLLADSNQPQHF; clone_size: few; d_call: -; j_call: TRBJ1-5; v_call: TRBV27
cdr3_nt: TGTGCCACCGGACAGGGGAGTTCCGGGGAGCTGTTTTTT; cdr3_aa: CATGQGSSGELFF; clone_size: -; d_call: TRBD1; j_call: TRBJ2-2; v_call: TRBV10-3
cdr3_nt: TGTGCCAGCAGCTTTCAGTCGTTCGCCGGGGAGCTGTTTTTT; cdr3_aa: CASSFQSFAGELFF; clone_size: -; d_call: -; j_call: TRBJ2-2; v_call: TRBV5-6
cdr3_nt: TGTGCCAGCACCTCCCAAGGACCAGGGATAGAGACCCAGTACTTC; cdr3_aa: CASTSQGPGIETQYF; clone_size: -; d_call: -; j_call: TRBJ2-5; v_call: TRBV6-5
cdr3_nt: TGTGCCAGCAGTTCACAGGGATACGAGCAGTACTTC; cdr3_aa: CASSSQGYEQYF; clone_size: -; d_call: -; j_call: TRBJ2-7; v_call: TRBV6-6
cdr3_nt: TGTGCCAGCAGCGTAGCCGGAGTTGTAGGTGAAAAACTGTTTTTT; cdr3_aa: CASSVAGVVGEKLFF; clone_size: -; d_call: -; j_call: TRBJ1-4; v_call: TRBV9
cdr3_nt: TGTGCCAGCAGTTTTGGACAGGGCGTTAATTCACCCCTCCACTTT; cdr3_aa: CASSFGQGVNSPLHF; clone_size: -; d_call: TRBD1; j_call: TRBJ1-6; v_call: TRBV27
cdr3_nt: TGTGCCAGCAGCCTACAGGGTTCCTACGAGCAGTACTTC; cdr3_aa: CASSLQGSYEQYF; clone_size: -; d_call: -; j_call: TRBJ2-7; v_call: TRBV6-6
cdr3_nt: TGCGCCAGCAGCCAAGACCGCAGCGGGGGGGCCGATGAGCAGTTCTTC; cdr3_aa: CASSQDRSGGADEQFF; clone_size: few; d_call: TRBD2; j_call: TRBJ2-1; v_call: TRBV4-3
cdr3_nt: TGTGCCAGCAGCCGGGACAGCCATAATTCACCCCTCCACTTT; cdr3_aa: CASSRDSHNSPLHF; clone_size: -; d_call: TRBD1; j_call: TRBJ1-6; v_call: TRBV6-6
cdr3_nt: TGTGCCAGCTCTACCGGTTTGCGGGGGGGCATAGATACGCAGTATTTT; cdr3_aa: CASSTGLRGGIDTQYF; clone_size: -; d_call: TRBD2; j_call: TRBJ2-3; v_call: TRBV18
cdr3_nt: TGTGCCAGCAGCCTTGCATCGAAGGGGGAGACCCAGTACTTC; cdr3_aa: CASSLASKGETQYF; clone_size: -; d_call: -; j_call: TRBJ2-5; v_call: TRBV7-9
cdr3_nt: TGCGCCAGCAGCTGGACTCCAGGGACTGGGTTCACAGATACGCAGTATTTT; cdr3_aa: CASSWTPGTGFTDTQYF; clone_size: -; d_call: -; j_call: TRBJ2-3; v_call: TRBV5-1
cdr3_nt: TGTGCCAGCAGCTTCGCCGCTAGATCTAGCACAGATACGCAGTATTTT; cdr3_aa: CASSFAARSSTDTQYF; clone_size: -; d_call: -; j_call: TRBJ2-3; v_call: TRBV5-8
cdr3_nt: TGTGCCAGCAGGAGGGACAGGGGCTATGGCTACACCTTC; cdr3_aa: CASRRDRGYGYTF; clone_size: -; d_call: TRBD1; j_call: TRBJ1-2; v_call: TRBV6-5
cdr3_nt: TGTGCCAGCAGTCCAGGGACAGGGGTGGGTGAAAAACTGTTTTTT; cdr3_aa: CASSPGTGVGEKLFF; clone_size: -; d_call: TRBD1; j_call: TRBJ1-4; v_call: TRBV27
cdr3_nt: TGCAGTGCTCCTGCGGGGGGGCACCAGTATTTT; cdr3_aa: CSAPAGGHQYF; clone_size: -; d_call: TRBD2; j_call: TRBJ2-3; v_call: TRBV20-1